This T cell receptor beta chain was recorded in a study of blood T cell repertoires in COVID-19. Study summary: Acute-phase and convalescent COVID-19 samples originated in the United States, Italy and Spain. Nucleic acid was either cDNA or gDNA, and it came from T cells, B-cell-depleted T cells, or PBMCs.

Original processing notes: Nucleated cell number was recorded as an estimate derived from reference gene primer amplification. Sequencing was performed with immunoSEQ multiplex PCR; in TCRdb, only in-frame clones are kept and a portion is missing. V and J calls and clone size are given by that table; D and trimming were obtained from the DNA. The data contain under 150,000 clones, roughly 84% of them singletons. CDR1 and CDR2 (germline): GTSNPN, SVGIG (reference sequence). The CDR3 extends over 16 amino acids. The V end lost 0 bases, the J end lost 6 bases, and 17 bases lay between the germline ends.

This chain joins TRBV30 and TRBJ2-2, with D tentatively TRBD1 (5 bases). Sequencing was performed on peripheral blood. The sequence was obtained from a woman between 35 and 50 years old with acute or convalescent COVID-19. This CDR3 reads CAWSVLTRADAGELFF. The CDR3 DNA is TGTGCCTGGAGTGTACTTACCAGGGCGGACGCCGGGGAGCTGTTTTTT.